The 21 T cell receptor beta chains given below trace back to one sample, sequenced in a study of long-term antiretroviral therapy in people with HIV. Investigators performed immunoSEQ version v3.0 at survey level. Sequenced by immunoSEQ multiplex PCR; TCRdb stores in-frame clones only, minus some. This repertoire shows 40,000 to 50,000 clones, around 93% found once; its top ten account for 2% to 2.5%. Here the sequenced sample was unsorted PBMCs, taken roughly 9.4 years after starting antiretroviral therapy. These receptors were obtained from a young man with HIV.

The chain carries TRBV30 and TRBJ1-5; D remains unclear. Germline V gene sequence: CDR1 GTSNPN, CDR2 SVGIG (reference sequence). The CDR3 length is 14 residues. V was trimmed by 0 bases and J by 3 bases, leaving 9 bases between them. The CDR3 here is CAWSVVQSNQPQHF. In DNA form, the CDR3 reads TGTGCCTGGAGTGTAGTGCAGTCCAATCAGCCCCAGCATTTT.

The chain employs TRBV9 and TRBJ2-3; 7 bases are shared with TRBD1. Germline CDR1 and CDR2: SGDLS and YYNGEE. The CDR3 extends over 16 amino acids. Trimming took 3 bases from V and 2 from J; bases not matched to a gene: 9. This chain's CDR3 is CASSDRTGVATDTQYF. The CDR3 DNA reads TGTGCCAGCAGCGACCGAACAGGGGTGGCCACAGATACGCAGTATTTT.

This chain uses TRBV9 with TRBJ2-2; 11 nucleotides align to TRBD1. The CDR3 consists of 14 residues. The J segment lost 5 bases and the V segment lost 7 bases, leaving 4 bases of the junction unmatched. Germline V gene data show CDR1 as SGDLS and CDR2 as YYNGEE. CDR3 sequence reads: CASEGTGGTGELFF. The CDR3 bases are TGTGCCAGCGAGGGGACAGGGGGGACCGGGGAGCTGTTTTTT.

As DNA, the CDR3 is TGTGCCAGCAGTTACCCCGGGACAGGGACCTATGGCTACACCTTC. This encodes CASSYPGTGTYGYTF. J is TRBJ1-2 and V is TRBV6-5; 9 bases agree with TRBD1. This CDR3 contains 15 residues. The V segment lost 2 bases and the J segment 4 bases; nucleotides outside the gene matches: 5. The V gene's germline CDR1 is MNHEY and CDR2 SVGAGI.

V and J are TRBV29-1 and TRBJ2-5; possibly TRBD1 for D (5 bases). This CDR3 contains 11 residues. CDR1 and CDR2 from the germline V gene are SQVTM and ANQGSEA. V lost 4 bases to trimming and J lost 5 bases, with 8 bases between them. The CDR3: CSVGQGETQYF. In DNA form, the CDR3 reads TGCAGCGTTGGCCAGGGTGAGACCCAGTACTTC.

CDR3 residues: CASSQDFRGETQYF. The CDR3 DNA reads as TGTGCCAGCAGCCAAGATTTCCGCGGGGAGACCCAGTACTTC. The V gene is TRBV14, the J gene TRBJ2-5; tentative D call: TRBD2 (5 bases). CDR3 size: 14 residues. Germline assignment: CDR1 SGHDN and CDR2 FVKESK. Trimming left V 0 bases short and J 5 bases short, with 10 bases between.

The V and J genes are TRBV5-1 and TRBJ2-2; D gene uncertain. Germline V gene sequence: CDR1 SGHRS, CDR2 YFSETQ. The ends were cut back, 3 bases at V and 1 base at J, with 13 bases in the middle. CDR3 length equals 16 residues. In nucleotides, the CDR3 is TGCGCCAGCAGCTCCGAAGGATACGGGAACACCGGGGAGCTGTTTTTT. Translated, it gives CASSSEGYGNTGELFF.

The table lists this clone with a count of one. The rearrangement links TRBV27 to TRBJ1-2; tentative D call: TRBD1 (5 bases). Germline CDR1 MNHEY, CDR2 SMNVEV (reference sequence). The CDR3 loop spans 14 amino acids. V was cut by 3 bases and J by 7 bases, with 15 bases left in between. CDR3 coding DNA: TGTGCCAGCAGTTTCTTCGGGGCGTCGAGTGGCTACACCTTC. This gives the protein CASSFFGASSGYTF.

The chain carries TRBV2 and TRBJ2-5; 8 bases agree with TRBD1. J lost 6 bases, V lost 7 bases, and 10 bases had no gene match. Per germline, CDR1 SNHLY and CDR2 FYNNEI. The CDR3 consists of 14 residues. Written as DNA, the CDR3 is TGTGCCAGCATTCAGGGGGCGCTAAGGAAGACCCAGTACTTC. Translation gives CASIQGALRKTQYF. The whole variable domain, filled in from reference TRBV2 and TRBJ2-5, reads EPEVTQTPSHQVTQMGQEVILRCVPISNHLYFYWYRQILGQKVEFLVSFYNNEISEKSEIFDDQFSVERPDGSNFTLKIRSTKLEDSAMYFCASIQGALRKTQYFGPGTRLLVL.

V and J are TRBV2 and TRBJ1-3; TRBD1 agrees at 8 bases. The CDR3 contains 16 residues. CDR1 SNHLY and CDR2 FYNNEI come from the germline V gene. After removal of 6 bases from V and 7 bases from J, the junction contained 14 bases not matched to a gene. The CDR3 sequence: CASSKTATGAGNTIYF. The DNA for the CDR3 is TGTGCCAGCAGCAAGACCGCGACAGGGGCCGGGAACACCATATATTTT.

V is TRBV6-1 and J is TRBJ1-4; 10 bases line up with TRBD1. V was pared by 8 bases and J by 6 bases, with 6 bases of the junction left unmatched. The CDR3 consists of 14 residues. Germline V gene data show CDR1 as MNHNS and CDR2 as SASEGT. The CDR3 sequence is CASESGTGDEKLFF. Written as DNA, the CDR3 is TGTGCCAGCGAATCCGGGACAGGGGATGAAAAACTGTTTTTT.

This clone was observed a single time. CDR3 sequence: CASSLETGGANVLTF. The DNA of the CDR3 is TGTGCCAGCAGCTTGGAGACAGGTGGGGCCAACGTCCTGACTTTC. The J gene is TRBJ2-6, the V gene TRBV5-6, with a possible D match to TRBD1 (6 bases). Germline V gene lookup returns CDR1 SGHDT and CDR2 YYEEEE. The CDR3 is made up of 15 amino acids. V lost 0 bases, J lost 3 bases, and 7 bases lay in between.

In its sample, this clone was seen once. The chain links TRBV5-1 to TRBJ2-7; 7 bases are a match to TRBD2. Per germline, CDR1 SGHRS and CDR2 YFSETQ. CDR3 length: 15 amino acids. The V gene end was trimmed by 0 bases and the J gene end by 7 bases; junction bases not matched to a gene: 10. The CDR3 DNA is TGCGCCAGCAGCTTGGCCCGGACTAGTCCCCCGGAGCAGTACTTC. Amino acid sequence: CASSLARTSPPEQYF.

V gene TRBV4-1 combines with J gene TRBJ1-1; D unresolved. Trimming pared 4 bases from V and 8 bases from J, leaving 17 bases between. CDR1 MGHRA and CDR2 YSYEKL come from the germline V gene. The CDR3 has 14 residues. CDR3: CASSLKDRLVEAFF. The CDR3 DNA is TGCGCCAGCAGCCTCAAAGACCGACTGGTAGAAGCTTTCTTT.

The genes are TRBV9 and TRBJ2-3; D ambiguous. The CDR3 contains 15 residues. Trimming removed 0 bases from V and 1 base from J, with 9 bases in between. Germline CDR1 reads SGDLS; CDR2 reads YYNGEE. The CDR3 DNA reads TGTGCCAGCAGCGTAGCTCACCGGGGCACAGATACGCAGTATTTT. Its translation: CASSVAHRGTDTQYF. Using reference TRBV9 and TRBJ2-3 for the parts outside the CDR3, the full variable domain is DSGVTQTPKHLITATGQRVTLRCSPRSGDLSVYWYQQSLDQGLQFLIQYYNGEERAKGNILERFSAQQFPDLHSELNLSSLELGDSALYFCASSVAHRGTDTQYFGPGTRLTVL.

V usage is TRBV9 and J usage is TRBJ2-3, with a tentative D call TRBD1 (6 bases). Deletions cut 3 bases from V and 6 bases from J, with 17 bases between. The germline V gene encodes CDR1 SGDLS and CDR2 YYNGEE. This CDR3 region has 15 residues. The CDR3 DNA reads as TGTGCCAGCAGCGACCGGGACAAGAGGATGGATACGCAGTATTTT. It is translated as CASSDRDKRMDTQYF.

The rearrangement uses TRBV9 and TRBJ2-2, with D perhaps given as TRBD1 or TRBD2 (6 bases each). V lost 3 bases to trimming and J lost 9 bases, with 27 bases between them. Germline CDR1 reads SGDLS; CDR2 reads YYNGEE. This CDR3 contains 18 residues. The CDR3 protein is CASSARGAGSTGHRELFF. CDR3 coding DNA: TGTGCCAGCAGCGCAAGGGGGGCAGGCTCAACGGGTCACCGGGAGCTGTTTTTT. Variable domain in full (rest from reference TRBV9 and TRBJ2-2): DSGVTQTPKHLITATGQRVTLRCSPRSGDLSVYWYQQSLDQGLQFLIQYYNGEERAKGNILERFSAQQFPDLHSELNLSSLELGDSALYFCASSARGAGSTGHRELFFGEGSRLTVL.

This chain joins TRBV7-3 and TRBJ2-2; no definite D call. The CDR3 length is 13 residues. The germline V gene encodes CDR1 SGHTA and CDR2 FQGTGA. V lost 3 bases and J lost 5, with 7 bases in between. The CDR3 is CASSFGSTGELFF. CDR3 bases: TGTGCCAGCAGCTTTGGCTCAACCGGGGAGCTGTTTTTT.

The V call is TRBV7-2, the J call TRBJ2-1; the match to TRBD1 covers 7 bases. CDR1 and CDR2 from the germline V gene are SGHTA and FQGNSA. There are 14 residues in the CDR3. V shed 2 bases, J shed 6 bases, and the junction held 4 bases outside the gene matches. The CDR3 nucleotides read TGTGCCAGCAGCTTATGGGACAGCCCCAATGAGCAGTTCTTC. Protein product: CASSLWDSPNEQFF.

This clone appeared once. The CDR3 DNA reads as TGTGCCAGCAGTGACGCGACAGGGGGCGAAAGTAGTGAGCAGTTCTTC. Its protein is CASSDATGGESSEQFF. The rearrangement uses TRBV6-4 and TRBJ2-1; 10 bases are a match to TRBD1. Germline CDR1 MRHNA, CDR2 SNTAGT. The CDR3 is made up of 16 amino acids. J gave up 9 bases and V 2 bases, and 10 bases lay outside the gene matches.

The genes are TRBV6-1 and TRBJ2-1; possible D gene TRBD1, 6 bases. Trimming left V 5 bases short and J 2 bases short, with 10 bases between. Germline CDR1 MNHNS, CDR2 SASEGT. The CDR3 has 14 amino acids. The CDR3 region has the DNA TGTGCCAGCAGTAGGGGGTTTACCTACAATGAGCAGTTCTTC. Its translation: CASSRGFTYNEQFF.